The rows below give T cell receptor beta chains drawn from one sample of a study of human T cells and chemical hapten exposure. Each CDR3 protein is one row after TCRdb ran MiXCR on the RACE reads. This table has under 40,000 distinct CDR3 sequences, more than 6% appearing once. The specimen was whole blood, collected in connection with sensitization to the hapten diphenylcyclopropenone (DPC). The receptor source for this set is a woman aged 25 to 39 with alopecia areata. Some clones in this sample may be carry-over from other donors' samples. CDR3s include the opening cysteine and the closing phenylalanine or tryptophan. Each record gives: clone size, D gene, V gene, J gene, CDR3 length, CDR3 DNA, CDR3 protein. A D gene is named only where the DNA matches it firmly. Some rows mark clone size as missing; the rest say once, few, many or name a class of expanded clone.

.	.	TRBV27	TRBJ1-1	14	TGTGCCAGCAGTGGGATGAGGGGCAGGGGAGAGGCTTTCTTT	CASSGMRGRGEAFF
many	.	TRBV2	TRBJ2-6	16	TGTGCCAGCAGTGAGGCAGGAGGAACTGGGGCCAACGTCCTGACTTTC	CASSEAGGTGANVLTF
many	.	TRBV3-1	TRBJ1-5	15	TGTGCCAGCAGCCCGGGCTCAACAAAGAATCAGCCCCAGCATTTT	CASSPGSTKNQPQHF
few	.	TRBV4-3	TRBJ2-1	17	TGCGCCAGCAGCCAAGGGGCTGGGACTCGGAGTAGCAATGAGCAGTTCTTC	CASSQGAGTRSSNEQFF
many	.	TRBV23-1	TRBJ2-3	13	TGCGCCAGCAGTCGTCAGTTCACAGATACGCAGTATTTT	CASSRQFTDTQYF
many	.	TRBV12-3/TRBV12-4	TRBJ2-7	12	TGTGCCAGCAGGTGGGGAGCGGACGAGCAGTACTTC	CASRWGADEQYF
.	TRBD2	TRBV2	TRBJ2-7	13	TGTGCCAGCAACCTAGCGGGGCCCTACGAGCAGTACTTC	CASNLAGPYEQYF
many	.	TRBV28	TRBJ2-3	14	TGTGCCAGCAGTTTGGGGCTAGCAGTAGATACGCAGTATTTT	CASSLGLAVDTQYF
many	TRBD2	TRBV7-2	TRBJ2-2	18	TGTGCCAGCAGCCGCCGACTAGCGGGGGGGCTGGGCACCGGGGAGCTGTTTTTT	CASSRRLAGGLGTGELFF
few	TRBD1	TRBV28	TRBJ1-2	18	TGTGCCAGCAGTCCCCTCCGGGCCAGGGGGCAGGCTAACTATGGCTACACCTTC	CASSPLRARGQANYGYTF
.	TRBD2	TRBV7-2	TRBJ2-1	15	TGTGCCAGCAGCTTAGGACGGACTAGCGTTTCTGAGCAGTTCTTC	CASSLGRTSVSEQFF
few	.	TRBV6-5	TRBJ1-5	14	TGTGCCAGCAGTACCCATTATAGCAATCAGCCCCAGCATTTT	CASSTHYSNQPQHF
.	.	TRBV4-3	TRBJ2-1	18	TGCGCCAGCAGCCAAGATGGTAGCCCCCTGACTGGATACAATGAGCAGTTCTTC	CASSQDGSPLTGYNEQFF
many	.	TRBV20-1	TRBJ1-1	18	TGCAGTGCTAGAGATTTTGACAGTCAGCTGGGGTTGAACACTGAAGCTTTCTTT	CSARDFDSQLGLNTEAFF
many	.	TRBV3-1	TRBJ1-2	13	TGTGCCAGCACCCAAGGGGGTAACTATGGCTACACCTTC	CASTQGGNYGYTF
few	.	TRBV20-1	TRBJ2-7	12	TGCAGTGCTAGTCAGTCCTCCTACGAGCAGTACTTC	CSASQSSYEQYF
few	.	TRBV7-8	TRBJ1-5	15	TGTGCCAGCAGCCGAGACAGAATTAGCAATCAGCCCCAGCATTTT	CASSRDRISNQPQHF
.	.	TRBV23-1	TRBJ2-4	16	TGCGCCAGCAGTCAAATCCGGGGTCCAGCCAAAAACATTCAGTACTTC	CASSQIRGPAKNIQYF
few	.	TRBV7-9	TRBJ2-1	14	TGTGCCAGCAGCTTAAGGACCAAGATTAATGAGCAGTTCTTC	CASSLRTKINEQFF
many	TRBD2	TRBV7-9	TRBJ2-3	16	TGTGCCAGCAGCTTCCAGACTAGCGCAAACCGGGATACGCAGTATTTT	CASSFQTSANRDTQYF
few	.	TRBV7-9	TRBJ1-5	15	TGTGCCAGCAGCCGAGGACTGGGGGCCAATCAGCCCCAGCATTTT	CASSRGLGANQPQHF
many	.	TRBV6-5	TRBJ1-1	15	TGTGCCAGCAGTTACTCGAGAGCGTCGAACACTGAAGCTTTCTTT	CASSYSRASNTEAFF
.	.	TRBV9	TRBJ2-7	13	TGTGCCAGCAGCGCGGACGGAACCTACGAGCAGTACTTC	CASSADGTYEQYF
.	.	TRBV12-3/TRBV12-4	TRBJ2-7	14	TGTGCCAGCAGCCGCAGGACAGACTCGTACGAGCAGTACTTC	CASSRRTDSYEQYF
few	.	TRBV6-5	TRBJ2-3	15	TGTGCCAGCAGCCTCACCAGGTGGGGTACAGATACGCAGTATTTT	CASSLTRWGTDTQYF
many	.	TRBV28	TRBJ1-2	14	TGTGCCAGCAGTCTCACCTTTTCTTCCTATGGCTACACCTTC	CASSLTFSSYGYTF
many	TRBD1	TRBV7-9	TRBJ2-7	16	TGTGCCAGCAGTCCTACCGGGACAGGGGGCGGGTACGAGCAGTACTTC	CASSPTGTGGGYEQYF
few	TRBD1	TRBV6-6	TRBJ1-5	15	TGTGCCAGCAGTTACGACGACAGGGCCAATCAGCCCCAGCATTTT	CASSYDDRANQPQHF
many	TRBD2	TRBV11-2	TRBJ2-5	16	TGTGCCAGCAGCTCGGGCACCGGACTAGCGAGAGAGACCCAGTACTTC	CASSSGTGLARETQYF
many	TRBD2	TRBV4-1	TRBJ2-1	16	TGCGCCAGCAGCCAAGGACTAGCGGGGCGCTACAATGAGCAGTTCTTC	CASSQGLAGRYNEQFF
few	TRBD1	TRBV6-1	TRBJ1-6	15	TGTGCCAGCAGTGAATCGAGACAGGGGCTCGCACCCCTCCACTTT	CASSESRQGLAPLHF
many	.	TRBV6-2/TRBV6-3	TRBJ1-1	13	TGTGCCAGCAGTGAGCAGTCGAACACTGAAGCTTTCTTT	CASSEQSNTEAFF
many	.	TRBV27	TRBJ1-4	15	TGTGCCAGCAGTCCCTCCAGTACTACTAATGAAAAACTGTTTTTT	CASSPSSTTNEKLFF
.	.	TRBV10-3	TRBJ1-5	13	TGTGCCATCAGTGTGGGGGTTAGCCAGCCCCAGCATTTT	CAISVGVSQPQHF
.	.	TRBV7-2	TRBJ2-3	16	TGTGCCAGCAGCCTCCTCCGGGGCGGCGCGGGGGATACGCAGTATTTT	CASSLLRGGAGDTQYF
.	.	TRBV21-1	TRBJ2-6	18	TGTGCCAGCAGCAAAGAGGGCAGGGCCCGCTCTGGGGCCAACGTCCTGACTTTC	CASSKEGRARSGANVLTF
many	.	TRBV28	TRBJ2-3	14	TGTGCCAGCTGCTTGGGCGGGGTGAGAGATACGCAGTATTTT	CASCLGGVRDTQYF
.	TRBD2	TRBV20-1	TRBJ2-3	15	TGCAGTGCCGGGGGCGGGGGGGCTCGCACAGATACGCAGTATTTT	CSAGGGGARTDTQYF
large	TRBD1	TRBV12-3/TRBV12-4	TRBJ2-7	15	TGTGCCAGCAGTTTTCTCGACAGGGAAAGAGGGGAGCAGTACTTC	CASSFLDRERGEQYF
many	TRBD1	TRBV4-1	TRBJ2-2	15	TGCGCCAGCAGCCCGGGACAGGCGAACACCGGGGAGCTGTTTTTT	CASSPGQANTGELFF